Listed below are T cell receptor beta chains from one sample, sequenced in a study of blood T cells in healthy people across ages. One entry per CDR3 protein, called by TCRdb with MiXCR from the 5' RACE reads. The top ten clones hold roughly 7.7% of a sample with roughly 1,500,000 distinct CDR3 sequences, roughly 40% of them seen once. Sequencing was done on a sample of blood. The source of these receptors is a woman younger than 35 in good health. The CDR3 runs from the conserved cysteine through the conserved F or W. A D gene is named only where the DNA matches it firmly. Rows give clone size only sometimes, using once, few, many, or a class for an expanded clone.

V gene: TRBV5-1; J gene: TRBJ1-1; clone size: NA; D gene: NA; CDR3 protein: CASSLVQGPEAFF; CDR3 DNA: TGCGCCAGCAGCTTGGTTCAGGGGCCTGAAGCTTTCTTT
V gene: TRBV27; J gene: TRBJ2-3; clone size: NA; D gene: TRBD1; CDR3 protein: CASSPGQGALTDTQYF; CDR3 DNA: TGTGCCAGCAGTCCTGGACAGGGGGCTTTAACAGATACGCAGTATTTT
V gene: TRBV4-1; J gene: TRBJ2-7; clone size: NA; D gene: TRBD1; CDR3 protein: CASSQGTRTGLPYEQYF; CDR3 DNA: TGCGCCAGCAGCCAAGGCACTAGGACAGGGTTGCCCTACGAGCAGTACTTC
V gene: TRBV29-1; J gene: TRBJ2-7; clone size: NA; D gene: TRBD2; CDR3 protein: CSVEAQRGSYEQYF; CDR3 DNA: TGCAGCGTTGAAGCCCAGCGGGGGTCCTACGAGCAGTACTTC
V gene: TRBV28; J gene: TRBJ2-2; clone size: few; D gene: NA; CDR3 protein: CASREGNTGELFF; CDR3 DNA: TGTGCCAGTCGTGAAGGGAACACCGGGGAGCTGTTTTTT
V gene: TRBV6-1; J gene: TRBJ2-3; clone size: NA; D gene: TRBD2; CDR3 protein: CASSERLRGSTDTQYF; CDR3 DNA: TGTGCCAGCAGTGAACGTCTGCGGGGGAGCACAGATACGCAGTATTTT
V gene: TRBV4-1; J gene: TRBJ1-5; clone size: NA; D gene: NA; CDR3 protein: CASSQDESNQPQHF; CDR3 DNA: TGCGCCAGCAGCCAAGACGAGAGCAATCAGCCCCAGCATTTT
V gene: TRBV6-1; J gene: TRBJ2-2; clone size: NA; D gene: NA; CDR3 protein: CASSEETWGDTGELFF; CDR3 DNA: TGTGCCAGCAGTGAGGAAACCTGGGGGGACACCGGGGAGCTGTTTTTT
V gene: TRBV7-8; J gene: TRBJ2-3; clone size: few; D gene: NA; CDR3 protein: CAVHVSDTQYF; CDR3 DNA: TGTGCCGTCCATGTCTCGGATACGCAGTATTTT
V gene: TRBV5-1; J gene: TRBJ2-4; clone size: NA; D gene: TRBD2; CDR3 protein: CASSSRGADLAKNIQYF; CDR3 DNA: TGCGCCAGCAGCTCGCGGGGGGCGGACCTAGCCAAAAACATTCAGTACTTC